Described below is a single TCR beta chain sequence and its context. The data were taken from a study of T cell responses to AZD1222 COVID-19 vaccine. The ends were cut back, 4 bases at V and 4 bases at J, with 14 bases in the middle. CDR3 length: 15 amino acids. The germline V gene has CDR1 SGHTA and CDR2 FQGNSA. The repertoire was sequenced with immunoSEQ multiplex PCR; TCRdb's copy has only in-frame clones and lacks some. The top ten clones hold less than 35% of a sample with about 83,000 clones, around 90% of them seen once. The chain couples TRBV7-2 to TRBJ2-1, with D maybe TRBD2 (6 bases). The receptor was derived from an adult who received the AZD1222 COVID-19 vaccine. The sample in question was peripheral blood, obtained 28 days after the second AZD1222 dose. The CDR3 protein is CASSWRAGEYNEQFF. CDR3 DNA: TGTGCCAGCAGCTGGAGGGCGGGCGAGTACAATGAGCAGTTCTTC.